This T cell receptor (beta chain) was documented in a study of regulatory and conventional T cells in RAG deficiency. The study's findings and limits: RAG-deficient patients showed markedly lower Shannon entropy and higher Simpson indices than control T-cell subsets.

Comment on this clone: What it recognizes is unknown.

Measured with immunoSEQ multiplex PCR; TCRdb has only the in-frame clones, and not every one. The data hold 34,000 or so clones, with 70% to 90% observed a single time. CDR1 is LNHDA, CDR2 SQIVND, per germline (reference sequence). The CDR3 sequence is 15 residues long. With 8 bases removed from V and 10 bases from J, the gap between germline ends came to 21 bases. The sample also formed part of further work on regulatory T cells. From that second work: Primers: 52 TRBV forward and 13 TRBJ reverse. Patient repertoires had restricted TRB V-J pairs and skewed V and J usage, most in Tregs.

The chain couples TRBV19 to TRBJ1-6, with D unresolved. Sequences were obtained from CD8+ T cells sorted from blood. The TCR sequence derives from a human donor in good health. CDR3 coding DNA: TGTGCCAGTCATCTGGGGAACTCTGGTACATCACCCCTCCACTTT. As protein: CASHLGNSGTSPLHF.